Each of the 19 T cell receptor beta chains below was sequenced from the same sample in a study of cytomegalovirus exposure and HLA in healthy donors. PCR primers comprised 60 Vbeta and 13 Jbeta primers. TCRdb's table, derived via immunoSEQ multiplex PCR, lists solely in-frame clones and lacks some. The table records around 120,000 clones, 81% of them present only once. Sequencing input: PBMCs. The receptors here all came from a woman aged 25 to 45 in good health and CMV-seronegative.

The CDR3 reads CASSYGGGDEQFF. CDR3 DNA sequence: TGTGCCAGCAGTTATGGGGGGGGAGATGAGCAGTTCTTC. V usage is TRBV6-5 and J usage is TRBJ2-1; 7 bases are shared with TRBD2. This CDR3 contains 13 residues. Losses at the gene ends were 3 bases for V and 8 bases for J; bases not matched to a gene: 4. The germline V gene encodes CDR1 MNHEY and CDR2 SVGAGI.

The chain recombines TRBV28 with TRBJ1-4; no definite D call. Trimming removed 4 bases at V and 10 bases at J, with 4 bases between. Looked up from germline, CDR1 is MDHEN and CDR2 is SYDVKM. CDR3 length: 10 amino acids. The CDR3 sequence is CASSYRKLFF. DNA for the CDR3: TGTGCCAGCAGTTACAGAAAACTGTTTTTT.

This rearrangement joins TRBV6-1 to TRBJ1-5; TRBD1 aligns across 7 bases. V lost 3 bases, J lost 3 bases, and 11 bases stayed unmatched. This CDR3 region has 17 residues. Germline CDR1 reads MNHNS; CDR2 reads SASEGT. CDR3 sequence (DNA): TGTGCCAGCAGTGACGCACGGGACAGTTTCTTCAATCAGCCCCAGCATTTT. Its protein product is CASSDARDSFFNQPQHF.

The gene calls are TRBV30 and TRBJ2-1; unclear D gene. The CDR3 totals 11 residues. CDR1 and CDR2 (germline): GTSNPN, SVGIG (reference sequence). Trimming stripped 3 bases from V and 10 bases from J, with 10 bases between. The CDR3 reads CAWSQIGEQFF. In DNA, the CDR3 is TGTGCCTGGAGCCAGATCGGGGAGCAGTTCTTC.

The chain employs TRBV19 and TRBJ2-2; the match to TRBD1 covers 9 bases. The length of the CDR3 is 15 residues. The V segment lost 4 bases and the J segment 8 bases; nucleotides outside the gene matches: 8. Germline V gene data show CDR1 as LNHDA and CDR2 as SQIVND (reference sequence). The CDR3 reads CASSTGTGFRGELFF. Written as DNA, the CDR3 is TGTGCCAGTAGTACCGGGACAGGGTTTCGGGGGGAGCTGTTTTTT.

The genes are TRBV11-2 and TRBJ2-3, with a weak D call TRBD2 (6 bases). Germline values: CDR1 SGHAT, CDR2 FQNNGV. V was shortened by 4 bases and J by 3 bases, with 17 bases between the two germline ends. The CDR3 spans 16 residues. The CDR3, as DNA: TGTGCCAGCAGCTCCGCCGGAACTAGCCGAACAGATACGCAGTATTTT. Translating it yields CASSSAGTSRTDTQYF.

V is TRBV4-1 and J is TRBJ2-7, with D tentatively TRBD2 (6 bases). The CDR3 consists of 14 residues. Germline V gives CDR1 MGHRA, CDR2 YSYEKL. The V gene lost 1 base and the J gene lost 2 bases, with 9 bases spanning the gap. In DNA, the CDR3 is TGCGCCAGCAGCCAAGCGGGAGAAACCTACGAGCAGTACTTC. Encoded protein: CASSQAGETYEQYF.

The chain combines TRBV11-1 with TRBJ2-7, with 8 bases identical to TRBD1. CDR3 length: 15 residues. Germline trimming cut 1 base from V and 2 bases from J; bases unmatched to any gene: 4. Looked up from germline, CDR1 is SGHAT and CDR2 is FQDESV (reference sequence). Here the CDR3 reads CASSLEDRGPYEQYF. CDR3 sequence (DNA): TGTGCCAGCAGCTTAGAAGACAGGGGCCCCTACGAGCAGTACTTC. Using reference TRBV11-1 and TRBJ2-7 for the parts outside the CDR3, the full variable domain is EAEVAQSPRYKITEKSQAVAFWCDPISGHATLYWYRQILGQGPELLVQFQDESVVDDSQLPKDRFSAERLKGVDSTLKIQPAELGDSAMYLCASSLEDRGPYEQYFGPGTRLTVT.

The chain links TRBV27 to TRBJ1-1; D gene ambiguous. The V gene's germline CDR1 is MNHEY and CDR2 SMNVEV (reference sequence). Trimming stripped 2 bases from V and 11 bases from J, with 18 bases between. The CDR3 covers 14 residues. This CDR3 is CASSLDGTLGGAFF. CDR3 bases: TGTGCCAGCAGTTTAGATGGAACACTCGGCGGGGCTTTCTTT.

This chain connects TRBV18 to TRBJ2-7; D might be TRBD1 (5 bases). CDR1 and CDR2 from the germline V gene are KGHSH and LQKENI. The CDR3 totals 14 residues. Trimming cost V 9 bases and J 6 bases, with 21 bases left between them. CDR3 nucleotide sequence: TGTGCCAGTCGGGCGGAAGAAGTGGGGCTCGAGCAGTACTTC. It codes for CASRAEEVGLEQYF.

This clone was counted between two and nine times. The genes are TRBV18 and TRBJ2-5; D is perhaps TRBD1 (6 bases). The end of the DNA fits TRBJ2-7 better, so the J call may be wrong. Germline lookup yields CDR1 KGHSH and CDR2 LQKENI. This CDR3 has 12 amino acids. CDR3 DNA: TGTGCCAGCTCACCACCAGGGGGCGAGCAGTACTTC. This translates into CASSPPGGEQYF.

The chain recombines TRBV15 with TRBJ2-5; 11 nucleotides align to TRBD2. This CDR3 comprises 13 residues. Germline values: CDR1 LNHNV, CDR2 YYDKDF (reference sequence). After removal of 6 bases from V and 5 bases from J, the junction contained 2 bases not matched to a gene. The CDR3 loop is CATRASGGETQYF. CDR3 DNA sequence: TGTGCCACCAGAGCTAGCGGGGGGGAGACCCAGTACTTC.

This chain connects TRBV5-1 to TRBJ2-7; a weak D match, TRBD2 (6 bases). Trimming removed 4 bases at V and 2 bases at J, with 22 bases between. Germline V gene lookup returns CDR1 SGHRS and CDR2 YFSETQ. The CDR3 extends over 17 amino acids. CDR3 sequence (DNA): TGCGCCAGCAGCCACCCGACCGGGACTTCTCTGACCTACGAGCAGTACTTC. Translated: CASSHPTGTSLTYEQYF. Full variable domain (remainder filled in from reference TRBV5-1 and TRBJ2-7): KAGVTQTPRYLIKTRGQQVTLSCSPISGHRSVSWYQQTPGQGLQFLFEYFSETQRNKGNFPGRFSGRQFSNSRSEMNVSTLELGDSALYLCASSHPTGTSLTYEQYFGPGTRLTVT.

This sequence joins TRBV6-1 and TRBJ2-5; a weak D match, TRBD2 (6 bases). The end of the DNA fits TRBJ2-7 better, so the J call may be wrong. The CDR3 sequence is 15 residues long. Germline assignment: CDR1 MNHNS and CDR2 SASEGT. For the CDR3, the DNA is TGTGCCAGCAGTGAAGAGGGCACTAGCAGGCACGAGCAGTACTTC. Amino acids: CASSEEGTSRHEQYF.

This clone has just a few counts. The V call is TRBV27, the J call TRBJ2-7; 7 nucleotides match TRBD2. This CDR3 region has 16 residues. V dropped 6 bases and J dropped 0; count of bases not matched to a gene: 11. Germline CDR1 and CDR2: MNHEY and SMNVEV (reference sequence). In nucleotides, the CDR3 is TGTGCCAGCAGCTCCCCTGGGGGGGAGAGCTCCTACGAGCAGTACTTC. This codes for CASSSPGGESSYEQYF.

The gene calls are TRBV2 and TRBJ1-2; TRBD1 is a possible D gene (5 bases). The CDR3 runs to 14 residues. Germline-derived CDR1 and CDR2 are SNHLY and FYNNEI. V was pared by 6 bases and J by 5 bases, with 16 bases between. The CDR3 region is CASRRDSLAYGYTF. As DNA, the CDR3 is TGTGCCAGCAGGAGGGACTCACTCGCATATGGCTACACCTTC.

V and J are TRBV6-5 and TRBJ1-1; weak D call: TRBD1 (6 bases). Looked up from germline, CDR1 is MNHEY and CDR2 is SVGAGI. The V end lost 6 bases, the J end lost 11 bases, and 13 bases lay between the germline ends. The CDR3 has 11 amino acids. The CDR3 loop reads CASSYREAAFF. In DNA, the CDR3 is TGTGCCAGCAGCTACAGGGAGGCGGCTTTCTTT.

The chain employs TRBV29-1 and TRBJ1-5; 10 nucleotides line up with TRBD1. CDR1 and CDR2 from the germline V gene are SQVTM and ANQGSEA. The junction had 4 bases not matched to a gene; V was cut back by 6 bases and J by 2 bases. The CDR3 is made up of 14 amino acids. The CDR3, as DNA: TGCAGCGTCGGACAGGGGGTGGGCAATCAGCCCCAGCATTTT. Protein: CSVGQGVGNQPQHF.

In this sample, this clone turned up a few times. The genes are TRBV6-5 and TRBJ1-2; TRBD1 might be the D (5 bases). The CDR3 extends over 16 amino acids. Germline CDR1 MNHEY, CDR2 SVGAGI. Trimming removed 4 bases at V and 5 bases at J, with 20 bases between. CDR3 nucleotide sequence: TGTGCCAGCAGTTGGGGGTCCGGGGCTGGGGGGTATGGCTACACCTTC. Its protein product is CASSWGSGAGGYGYTF.